A single sample gave rise to the 21 T cell receptor beta chains below, sequenced in a study of T cells expressing NK-cell markers. TCRdb reprocessed the 5' RACE reads and keeps a single row for each CDR3 protein, giving no DNA. The sample includes hundreds of thousands of distinct CDR3 sequences. Sequenced input: blood T cells: a sorted CD56 or NKG2C T cell subset, CD4+ or CD8+ T cells, or bulk PBMC T cells (not recorded which). Receptors were obtained from a man aged 18-70 years in good health.

The chain employs TRBV6-1 and TRBJ2-7; TCRdb's D call of TRBD2 is untestable without DNA. The germline V gene has CDR1 MNHNS and CDR2 SASEGT. CDR3 length: 15 amino acids. This CDR3 is CASRGTGTSSYEQYF.

The rearrangement links TRBV28 to TRBJ2-4; checking the TCRdb D call of TRBD1 is not possible without DNA. Per germline, CDR1 MDHEN and CDR2 SYDVKM. This CDR3 is 14 amino acids long. The CDR3 here is CASSSPGRRNIQYF. Complete variable domain (other parts from reference TRBV28 and TRBJ2-4): DVKVTQSSRYLVKRTGEKVFLECVQDMDHENMFWYRQDPGLGLRLIYFSYDVKMKEKGDIPEGYSVSREKKERFSLILESASTNQTSMYLCASSSPGRRNIQYFGAGTRLSVL.

V is TRBV3-1 and J is TRBJ1-3. CDR1 is LGHDT and CDR2 is YNNKEL in the germline V gene (reference sequence). The CDR3 runs to 14 residues. The CDR3 spells CASSQTYIRNTIYF.

The chain uses TRBV2 and TRBJ1-5. CDR3 size: 14 residues. Germline V CDR1 and CDR2: SNHLY, FYNNEI. The CDR3 loop reads CASTSPGSNQPQHF.

This chain joins TRBV11-2 and TRBJ2-5; TCRdb's assignment of TRBD2 cannot be checked, as there is no DNA. There are 18 residues in the CDR3. Germline V CDR1 and CDR2: SGHAT, FQNNGV. The CDR3 sequence is CASSAMGLAGGGQETQYF.

This chain connects TRBV12-3 or TRBV12-4 to TRBJ1-2; as DNA is missing, the TRBD1 call by TCRdb cannot be tested. The CDR3 extends over 15 amino acids. The CDR3 region is CASSLLSTGGGGYTF.

CDR3 sequence: CASSETGVYGYTF. The chain uses TRBV3-1 and TRBJ1-2; as DNA is missing, the TRBD1 call by TCRdb cannot be tested. Germline-derived CDR1 and CDR2 are LGHDT and YNNKEL (reference sequence). CDR3 size: 13 residues.

The V and J genes are TRBV10-3 and TRBJ2-1; TCRdb's D call of TRBD1 is untestable without DNA. Per germline, CDR1 ENHRY and CDR2 SYGVKD. The CDR3 covers 16 residues. The CDR3 loop is CAISSLTSRGGNEQFF.

This chain links TRBV18 with TRBJ2-5; with no DNA, the TCRdb D assignment of TRBD1 cannot be verified. CDR1 is KGHSH and CDR2 is LQKENI in the germline V gene. The CDR3 covers 13 residues. Here the CDR3 reads CASSPGTEETQYF.

The chain employs TRBV6-1 and TRBJ2-2; absent DNA, TCRdb's TRBD2 call cannot be checked. The CDR3 loop spans 16 amino acids. CDR1 is MNHNS, CDR2 SASEGT, per germline. The CDR3 loop reads CASSLEGSLGTGELFF.

V and J are TRBV6-1 and TRBJ1-1. Germline V gene lookup returns CDR1 MNHNS and CDR2 SASEGT. The CDR3 extends over 12 amino acids. The CDR3 spells CASRLRNTEAFF.

The V and J genes are TRBV5-6 and TRBJ2-1; checking the TCRdb D call of TRBD1 is not possible without DNA. Germline V gene sequence: CDR1 SGHDT, CDR2 YYEEEE. CDR3 length: 14 residues. The CDR3 reads CASSLVAGPDEQFF.

The rearrangement uses TRBV12-3 or TRBV12-4 and TRBJ2-4; no DNA is available, so the TRBD1 call from TCRdb remains unchecked. This CDR3 comprises 13 residues. CDR3: CASTNLPGNPQYF.

The chain combines TRBV11-1 with TRBJ2-7; the D call of TRBD1 rests on TCRdb alone, since no DNA is present to check it. Per germline, CDR1 SGHAT and CDR2 FQDESV (reference sequence). CDR3 length: 13 amino acids. CDR3 in amino acids: CASSSDRVHEQYF.

The J gene is TRBJ2-7, the V gene TRBV5-5; TCRdb indicates TRBD1, and absent DNA this call remains unverified. Germline V gene sequence: CDR1 SGHKS, CDR2 YYEKEE (reference sequence). The CDR3 is made up of 14 amino acids. The CDR3 here is CASSLLGQGYEQYF.

V usage is TRBV14 and J usage is TRBJ1-1; TCRdb's D call, TRBD1, is unchecked because there is no DNA. Germline V gene lookup returns CDR1 SGHDN and CDR2 FVKESK. The CDR3 has 12 residues. The CDR3 spells CASSRWTGEVVF.

The chain combines TRBV29-1 with TRBJ2-7; the D call of TRBD1 rests on TCRdb alone, since no DNA is present to check it. CDR1 and CDR2 (germline): SQVTM, ANQGSEA. CDR3 length equals 15 residues. The CDR3 spells CSVRTGFGGSYEQYF.

The chain uses TRBV23-1 and TRBJ2-7; TCRdb picks TRBD2, but there is no DNA to check that call. TRBV23-1 is treated as an ORF (open reading frame) with a function not yet certain. This CDR3 is 17 amino acids long. The CDR3 reads CASSPKTSGGHSYEQYF.

The chain recombines TRBV27 with TRBJ2-2; without DNA, the TCRdb call of TRBD1 cannot be checked. There are 16 residues in the CDR3. Germline V gene lookup returns CDR1 MNHEY and CDR2 SMNVEV (reference sequence). The CDR3 reads CASSTTGGARGGELFF.

The rearrangement joins TRBV27 to TRBJ1-2; the TCRdb call, TRBD1, lacks DNA for checking. Germline V lookup: CDR1 MNHEY, CDR2 SMNVEV (reference sequence). This CDR3 has 15 residues. CDR3 amino acids: CASSRTGQGVGGYTF.

The V gene is TRBV30, the J gene TRBJ2-2. CDR1 is GTSNPN and CDR2 is SVGIG in the germline V gene (reference sequence). This CDR3 comprises 14 residues. CDR3 in amino acids: CAWRRQENTGELFF.